A selection of T cell receptor beta chains follows, all from one sample in a study of blood T cell repertoires in COVID-19. Data came from immunoSEQ multiplex PCR; TCRdb stores just in-frame clones and leaves some out. This table holds 90,000 to 100,000 clones, around nine tenths found once. Sequenced material: peripheral blood. All receptors derive from a man older than 75 with acute or convalescent COVID-19. Both conserved end residues are part of each CDR3. Each record gives: J gene, clone size, V gene, D gene, CDR3 protein, CDR3 DNA. The D gene is left open where the match is weak. Rows give clone size only sometimes, using once, few, many, or a class for an expanded clone.

>TRBJ1-3|NA|TRBV30|NA
CAWSVGGAGNTIYF
TGTGCCTGGAGTGTGGGGGGAGCTGGAAACACCATATATTTT
>TRBJ2-1|NA|TRBV6-6|TRBD2
CASSRLAGGSYNEQFF
TGTGCCAGCAGCCGACTAGCGGGGGGGTCCTACAATGAGCAGTTCTTC
>TRBJ1-2|NA|TRBV2|NA
CASSGLSEVGYTF
TGTGCCAGCAGTGGGCTCTCAGAAGTTGGCTACACCTTC
>TRBJ2-2|NA|TRBV9|TRBD1
CASSPGQGRAGELFF
TGTGCCAGCAGCCCGGGACAGGGAAGGGCCGGGGAGCTGTTTTTT
>TRBJ2-1|NA|TRBV18|NA
CASSPVRQYNEQFF
TGTGCCAGCTCACCGGTCCGACAGTACAATGAGCAGTTCTTC
>TRBJ1-1|NA|TRBV7-3|NA
CASSFSVNTEAFF
TGTGCCAGCAGCTTTTCAGTGAACACTGAAGCTTTCTTT
>TRBJ2-3|NA|TRBV19|TRBD2
CASSTSGTYTDTQYF
TGTGCCAGTAGTACTAGCGGGACCTACACAGATACGCAGTATTTT
>TRBJ2-3|NA|TRBV29-1|NA
CSVPEGTDTQYF
TGCAGCGTACCGGAGGGCACAGATACGCAGTATTTT
>TRBJ1-2|NA|TRBV27|NA
CASSTGQYGYTF
TGTGCCAGCAGTACAGGACAGTATGGCTACACCTTC
>TRBJ2-5|NA|TRBV5-1|TRBD1
CASSRYRDRAWETQYF
TGCGCCAGCAGCCGTTATAGGGACAGGGCCTGGGAGACCCAGTACTTC
>TRBJ1-2|once|TRBV24-1|NA
CATSDPYYGYTF
TGTGCCACCAGTGACCCTTACTATGGCTACACCTTC
>TRBJ1-3|NA|TRBV29-1|NA
CSAVGRGNTIYF
TGCAGCGCCGTGGGCCGGGGAAACACCATATATTTT
>TRBJ2-7|NA|TRBV30|TRBD1
CAWSTGGEQYF
TGTGCCTGGAGCACAGGGGGCGAGCAGTACTTC
>TRBJ2-7|NA|TRBV11-2|TRBD1
CASSLATGPYEQYF
TGTGCCAGCAGCTTAGCGACAGGGCCCTACGAGCAGTACTTC
>TRBJ2-1|few|TRBV19|NA
CASSIDGSPTGQFF
TGTGCCAGTAGTATAGATGGGTCCCCGACGGGGCAGTTCTTC
>TRBJ1-1|once|TRBV24-1|NA
CATSDLAPGQNTEAFF
TGTGCCACCAGTGATTTGGCTCCGGGACAGAACACTGAAGCTTTCTTT
>TRBJ1-1|NA|TRBV19|TRBD1
CASSLRHRGQNTEAFF
TGTGCCAGTAGTCTCCGTCACAGGGGGCAGAACACTGAAGCTTTCTTT
>TRBJ1-5|few|TRBV27|NA
CASSSQQGPNQPQHF
TGTGCCAGCAGTTCCCAACAGGGTCCTAATCAGCCCCAGCATTTT
>TRBJ1-2|NA|TRBV28|TRBD1
CASSLGGQGYTF
TGTGCCAGCAGTTTGGGGGGACAGGGCTACACCTTC
>TRBJ1-2|NA|TRBV5-1|NA
CASSLGGSLSYGYTF
TGCGCCAGCAGCTTGGGAGGCAGTTTAAGCTATGGCTACACCTTC
>TRBJ2-2|NA|TRBV6-2/TRBV6-3|NA
CASSYSHRRNGELFF
TGTGCCAGCAGTTACTCCCACCGTAGAAACGGGGAGCTGTTTTTT
>TRBJ2-5|few|TRBV9|NA
CASSGTTGETQYF
TGTGCCAGCAGTGGTACCACAGGGGAGACCCAGTACTTC
>TRBJ2-5|NA|TRBV7-2|TRBD2
CASSLAGRETQYF
TGTGCCAGCAGCTTAGCCGGGAGGGAGACCCAGTACTTC
>TRBJ2-5|NA|TRBV29-1|NA
CSVTRGGRGRQETQYF
TGCAGCGTTACAAGGGGGGGCAGAGGGCGCCAAGAGACCCAGTACTTC
>TRBJ2-1|NA|TRBV29-1|TRBD1
CSVTGGQGNEQFF
TGCAGCGTAACAGGAGGACAGGGGAATGAGCAGTTCTTC
>TRBJ1-1|NA|TRBV11-2|TRBD1
CASRSDRGGSTEAFF
TGTGCCAGCAGATCGGACAGGGGGGGAAGCACTGAAGCTTTCTTT
>TRBJ2-1|NA|TRBV3-1/TRBV3-2|NA
CASSPSGDRVIAGGYNEQFF
TGTGCCAGCAGCCCCTCGGGGGACAGGGTGATAGCGGGAGGCTACAATGAGCAGTTCTTC
>TRBJ1-2|NA|TRBV14|NA
CASSPDRNYGYTF
TGTGCCAGCAGCCCCGACAGGAACTATGGCTACACCTTC
>TRBJ1-2|NA|TRBV6-5|NA
CASSPVGTGYYGYTF
TGTGCCAGCAGTCCCGTGGGGACTGGGTACTATGGCTACACCTTC
>TRBJ1-5|NA|TRBV30|TRBD1
CAWSEDRDNQPQHF
TGTGCCTGGAGCGAGGACAGGGACAATCAGCCCCAGCATTTT
>TRBJ2-5|NA|TRBV19|NA
CASGRDSQETQYF
TGTGCCAGTGGGCGGGACAGTCAAGAGACCCAGTACTTC
>TRBJ2-1|NA|TRBV7-7|TRBD1
CASSLAGTGGFNEQFF
TGTGCTAGCAGCTTAGCGGGGACAGGGGGCTTCAATGAGCAGTTCTTC
>TRBJ2-1|NA|TRBV6-5|TRBD1
CASSHGTGGLGEQFF
TGTGCCAGCAGTCACGGGACAGGGGGTCTCGGTGAGCAGTTCTTC
>TRBJ2-1|NA|TRBV24-1|TRBD2
CATSEWGRTSGNNEQFF
TGTGCCACCAGTGAATGGGGTCGGACTAGCGGAAACAATGAGCAGTTCTTC
>TRBJ2-1|NA|TRBV9|TRBD2
CASSALWREGNEQFF
TGTGCCAGCAGCGCCTTATGGCGGGAGGGCAATGAGCAGTTCTTC
>TRBJ2-2|NA|TRBV4-2|TRBD1
CASSLGQGAGELFF
TGTGCCAGCAGCCTGGGACAGGGGGCCGGGGAGCTGTTTTTT
>TRBJ2-1|NA|TRBV7-2|TRBD2
CASNPAGSSYNEQFF
TGTGCCAGCAACCCAGCGGGGAGCTCCTACAATGAGCAGTTCTTC
>TRBJ2-7|NA|TRBV10-1|TRBD2
CASSEILAGEQYF
TGCGCCAGCAGTGAGATACTAGCGGGAGAGCAGTACTTC
>TRBJ2-7|NA|TRBV24-1|NA
CATSDFTGEVGEQYF
TGTGCCACCAGTGATTTTACAGGGGAGGTGGGGGAGCAGTACTTC
>TRBJ2-1|NA|TRBV5-1|NA
CASSLRVSSYNEQFF
TGCGCCAGCAGCTTGCGGGTGAGCTCCTACAATGAGCAGTTCTTC
>TRBJ1-1|NA|TRBV7-6|TRBD1
CASSPGQGAIGTEAFF
TGTGCCAGCAGCCCCGGACAGGGGGCAATTGGGACTGAAGCTTTCTTT
>TRBJ2-7|NA|TRBV6-2/TRBV6-3|TRBD2
CASSYGLAGGSYEQYF
TGTGCCAGCAGTTACGGCCTAGCGGGAGGAAGTTACGAGCAGTACTTC
>TRBJ1-2|NA|TRBV11-2|NA
CASSLVQGLGYGYTF
TGTGCCAGCAGCTTAGTCCAGGGATTAGGATATGGCTACACCTTC
>TRBJ2-1|NA|TRBV5-1|TRBD2
CASSGRGSGKGNEQFF
TGCGCCAGCAGCGGGAGGGGTAGCGGGAAAGGGAATGAGCAGTTCTTC
>TRBJ2-3|NA|TRBV18|NA
CASSYQGDTQYF
TGTGCCAGCTCCTACCAGGGTGATACGCAGTATTTT
>TRBJ2-3|NA|TRBV4-3|NA
CASSLGGTGARPDTQYF
TGCGCCAGCAGCCTCGGGGGAACAGGGGCTCGCCCAGATACGCAGTATTTT
>TRBJ1-1|NA|TRBV7-2|NA
CASSWTRDTEAFF
TGTGCCAGCAGCTGGACGAGGGACACTGAAGCTTTCTTT
>TRBJ2-5|NA|TRBV5-4|TRBD2
CASSFFAAGGLVTQYF
TGTGCCAGCAGCTTCTTCGCAGCGGGAGGCTTGGTGACCCAGTACTTC
>TRBJ1-5|once|TRBV19|NA
CASSTWTGGAGQPQHF
TGTGCCAGTAGTACTTGGACGGGGGGCGCGGGCCAGCCCCAGCATTTT
>TRBJ1-2|NA|TRBV6-5|NA
CASIRGQSANYGYTF
TGTGCTTCGATCAGAGGACAGTCAGCTAACTATGGCTACACCTTC
>TRBJ2-2|NA|TRBV28|NA
CASSLFPAGELFF
TGTGCCAGCAGTTTATTCCCCGCCGGGGAGCTGTTTTTT
>TRBJ1-1|NA|TRBV20-1|NA
CSASWPVPNTEAFF
TGCAGTGCTAGTTGGCCCGTTCCGAACACTGAAGCTTTCTTT
>TRBJ1-1|NA|TRBV19|NA
CASTSWPTEAFF
TGTGCCAGTACCTCTTGGCCCACTGAAGCTTTCTTT
>TRBJ2-1|NA|TRBV28|TRBD2
CASNPGTSNYEQFF
TGTGCCAGCAATCCCGGGACTAGCAACTATGAGCAGTTCTTC
>TRBJ2-1|NA|TRBV19|NA
CASSIDRVNRQFF
TGTGCCAGTAGTATAGATAGAGTAAATAGGCAGTTCTTC
>TRBJ2-2|NA|TRBV3-1/TRBV3-2|TRBD2
CASSQDLSGRPGELFF
TGTGCCAGCAGCCAAGACCTGAGCGGGAGGCCCGGGGAGCTGTTTTTT
>TRBJ1-2|NA|TRBV28|TRBD1
CASKRQGLNYGYTF
TGTGCCAGCAAAAGACAGGGCCTTAACTATGGCTACACCTTC